These T cell receptor beta chains were read from a single sample in a study of blood T cell repertoires in COVID-19. Measured with immunoSEQ multiplex PCR; TCRdb has only the in-frame clones, and not every one. This table holds around 170,000 clones, 84% found once. Sequencing was performed on PBMCs or T cells enriched from blood (not recorded which). The source is a man aged 50 to 59 who had recovered from COVID-19. The CDR3 runs from the conserved cysteine through the conserved F or W. The D gene is left open where the match is weak. Only some rows state a clone size, as once, few, many or a class for expanded clones.

CDR3aa: CASSWEMVGGPQHF
CDR3nt: TGTGCCAGCAGCTGGGAGATGGTGGGGGGGCCCCAGCATTTT
j_gene: TRBJ1-5
v_gene: TRBV5-5
abundance: .
d_gene: .

CDR3aa: CASKSGGSQAFF
CDR3nt: TGTGCCAGCAAGTCTGGAGGTAGTCAAGCTTTCTTT
j_gene: TRBJ1-1
v_gene: TRBV6-5
abundance: .
d_gene: .

CDR3aa: CASSIDRGGSSPLHF
CDR3nt: TGTGCCAGTAGTATCGACAGGGGGGGGAGTTCACCCCTCCACTTT
j_gene: TRBJ1-6
v_gene: TRBV19
abundance: .
d_gene: TRBD1

CDR3aa: CAGTGNNQGKLFF
CDR3nt: TGCGCCGGTACCGGGAATAATCAAGGAAAACTGTTTTTT
j_gene: TRBJ1-4
v_gene: TRBV23-1
abundance: .
d_gene: .

CDR3aa: CAISESAGGEQFF
CDR3nt: TGTGCCATCAGTGAGTCCGCGGGGGGTGAGCAGTTCTTC
j_gene: TRBJ2-1
v_gene: TRBV10-3
abundance: .
d_gene: TRBD2

CDR3aa: CASSHGTSGGSVNIQYF
CDR3nt: TGTGCCAGCAGCCATGGGACTAGCGGGGGTTCCGTGAACATTCAGTACTTC
j_gene: TRBJ2-4
v_gene: TRBV3-1/TRBV3-2
abundance: .
d_gene: TRBD2

CDR3aa: CASSPRVGGGTYNEQFF
CDR3nt: TGTGCCAGCAGCCCCCGGGTAGGCGGGGGTACCTACAATGAGCAGTTCTTC
j_gene: TRBJ2-1
v_gene: TRBV7-8
abundance: .
d_gene: TRBD2

CDR3aa: CASSSSGQGPSNGYTF
CDR3nt: TGTGCCAGCAGTTCCAGCGGACAGGGGCCGTCTAACGGCTACACCTTC
j_gene: TRBJ1-2
v_gene: TRBV6-5
abundance: .
d_gene: TRBD1

CDR3aa: CASRRLRPPNNLEETQYF
CDR3nt: TGTGCCAGCAGGCGACTCAGGCCGCCTAACAATTTGGAAGAGACCCAGTACTTC
j_gene: TRBJ2-5
v_gene: TRBV6-6
abundance: .
d_gene: .

CDR3aa: CASTPYGSGGLDEQFF
CDR3nt: TGTGCCAGTACCCCATACGGTAGCGGGGGTTTAGATGAGCAGTTCTTC
j_gene: TRBJ2-1
v_gene: TRBV19
abundance: .
d_gene: TRBD2

CDR3aa: CASSIDRGASMDTDTQYF
CDR3nt: TGTGCCAGTAGTATAGATCGGGGGGCTAGCATGGACACAGATACGCAGTATTTT
j_gene: TRBJ2-3
v_gene: TRBV19
abundance: .
d_gene: .

CDR3aa: CASSYSLEGVGEQYF
CDR3nt: TGCGCCAGCAGCTATTCTCTAGAGGGGGTAGGCGAGCAGTACTTC
j_gene: TRBJ2-7
v_gene: TRBV4-3
abundance: .
d_gene: .

CDR3aa: CASSQGTGPKGGYTF
CDR3nt: TGTGCCAGCAGCCAGGGTACAGGACCCAAGGGAGGCTACACCTTC
j_gene: TRBJ1-2
v_gene: TRBV14
abundance: .
d_gene: .

CDR3aa: CASSGPGGSGNTIYF
CDR3nt: TGTGCCAGCAGCGGTCCCGGGGGCTCTGGAAACACCATATATTTT
j_gene: TRBJ1-3
v_gene: TRBV9
abundance: once
d_gene: .

CDR3aa: CATSDSGTSGGNEQFF
CDR3nt: TGTGCCACCAGTGATTCCGGGACTAGCGGGGGAAATGAGCAGTTCTTC
j_gene: TRBJ2-1
v_gene: TRBV24-1
abundance: few
d_gene: TRBD2

CDR3aa: CATSGEWDRGISDTQYF
CDR3nt: TGTGCCACCAGTGGAGAATGGGACAGGGGGATCTCAGATACGCAGTATTTT
j_gene: TRBJ2-3
v_gene: TRBV24-1
abundance: .
d_gene: TRBD1

CDR3aa: CASSVRQGAYEQYF
CDR3nt: TGTGCCAGCTCCGTTAGACAGGGGGCCTACGAGCAGTACTTC
j_gene: TRBJ2-7
v_gene: TRBV18
abundance: .
d_gene: TRBD1

CDR3aa: CASSPGRSNQPQHF
CDR3nt: TGTGCCAGCTCGCCGGGTCGGAGCAATCAGCCCCAGCATTTT
j_gene: TRBJ1-5
v_gene: TRBV18
abundance: few
d_gene: .

CDR3aa: CSPHRGGGYTF
CDR3nt: TGCAGTCCACACAGGGGGGGAGGCTACACCTTC
j_gene: TRBJ1-2
v_gene: TRBV20-1
abundance: .
d_gene: TRBD1

CDR3aa: CATSDFTGGNTQYF
CDR3nt: TGTGCCACCAGTGATTTTACAGGGGGAAATACGCAGTATTTT
j_gene: TRBJ2-3
v_gene: TRBV24-1
abundance: .
d_gene: TRBD1

CDR3aa: CATSRAGTGSYEQYF
CDR3nt: TGTGCCACCAGCAGAGCGGGGACTGGCTCCTACGAGCAGTACTTC
j_gene: TRBJ2-7
v_gene: TRBV15
abundance: .
d_gene: .

CDR3aa: CASSLRSEAFF
CDR3nt: TGTGCCAGCAGTTTACGGTCTGAAGCTTTCTTT
j_gene: TRBJ1-1
v_gene: TRBV12-3/TRBV12-4
abundance: .
d_gene: .

CDR3aa: CASSQETGDYGYTF
CDR3nt: TGTGCCAGCAGCCAAGAGACAGGTGACTATGGCTACACCTTC
j_gene: TRBJ1-2
v_gene: TRBV3-1/TRBV3-2
abundance: .
d_gene: .

CDR3aa: CASTFYRGSYEQYF
CDR3nt: TGTGCCAGCACCTTTTACAGGGGCTCCTACGAGCAGTACTTC
j_gene: TRBJ2-7
v_gene: TRBV27
abundance: .
d_gene: TRBD1

CDR3aa: CASSPWGQGNSPLHF
CDR3nt: TGTGCCAGCAGCCCATGGGGACAGGGAAATTCACCCCTCCACTTT
j_gene: TRBJ1-6
v_gene: TRBV7-2
abundance: few
d_gene: TRBD1

CDR3aa: CASSLGTNAYEQYF
CDR3nt: TGTGCCAGCTCACTCGGGACAAATGCCTACGAGCAGTACTTC
j_gene: TRBJ2-7
v_gene: TRBV18
abundance: .
d_gene: .

CDR3aa: CASSGGGETQYF
CDR3nt: TGCGCCAGCAGCGGGGGGGGAGAGACCCAGTACTTC
j_gene: TRBJ2-5
v_gene: TRBV5-1
abundance: once
d_gene: TRBD2

CDR3aa: CASSLYRGNEQFF
CDR3nt: TGTGCCAGCAGCTTATATAGGGGCAATGAGCAGTTCTTC
j_gene: TRBJ2-1
v_gene: TRBV7-2
abundance: .
d_gene: .

CDR3aa: CASSGAAAGNQPQHF
CDR3nt: TGTGCCAGCAGTGGAGCCGCAGCGGGCAATCAGCCCCAGCATTTT
j_gene: TRBJ1-5
v_gene: TRBV6-1
abundance: few
d_gene: .

CDR3aa: CASSFSAGADTQYF
CDR3nt: TGTGCCAGCAGTTTCTCTGCGGGGGCAGATACGCAGTATTTT
j_gene: TRBJ2-3
v_gene: TRBV27
abundance: .
d_gene: TRBD2

CDR3aa: CASSQDSGQPEHRGAVF
CDR3nt: TGCGCCAGCAGCCAAGATTCGGGACAGCCGGAACACCGGGGAGCTGTTTTT
j_gene: TRBJ2-2
v_gene: TRBV4-3
abundance: once
d_gene: TRBD1

CDR3aa: CAIKGAFSTDTQYF
CDR3nt: TGTGCCATCAAGGGGGCCTTTAGCACAGATACGCAGTATTTT
j_gene: TRBJ2-3
v_gene: TRBV10-3
abundance: few
d_gene: TRBD1

CDR3aa: CASSIRDRALPGSNQPQHF
CDR3nt: TGTGCCAGCAGTATCCGGGACAGGGCTCTCCCAGGTAGCAATCAGCCCCAGCATTTT
j_gene: TRBJ1-5
v_gene: TRBV2
abundance: few
d_gene: TRBD1

CDR3aa: CASSLVPSGNNEQFF
CDR3nt: TGTGCCAGCAGCTTGGTCCCTAGCGGAAACAATGAGCAGTTCTTC
j_gene: TRBJ2-1
v_gene: TRBV5-5
abundance: .
d_gene: TRBD2

CDR3aa: CASSDRMNTEAFF
CDR3nt: TGTGCCAGCTCCGACAGGATGAACACTGAAGCTTTCTTT
j_gene: TRBJ1-1
v_gene: TRBV18
abundance: .
d_gene: .

CDR3aa: CASSSLEAEQFF
CDR3nt: TGTGCCAGCAGTTCCCTGGAGGCTGAGCAGTTCTTC
j_gene: TRBJ2-1
v_gene: TRBV12-3/TRBV12-4
abundance: .
d_gene: .

CDR3aa: CAWSAGGGYEQYF
CDR3nt: TGTGCCTGGAGCGCAGGGGGCGGCTACGAGCAGTACTTC
j_gene: TRBJ2-7
v_gene: TRBV30
abundance: .
d_gene: TRBD1

CDR3aa: CASSLGAGQPQHF
CDR3nt: TGTGCCAGCAGTTTGGGGGCGGGTCAGCCCCAGCATTTT
j_gene: TRBJ1-5
v_gene: TRBV12-3/TRBV12-4
abundance: few
d_gene: .

CDR3aa: CASSRGGDGETQYF
CDR3nt: TGTGCCAGCAGCCGAGGGGGGGACGGAGAGACCCAGTACTTC
j_gene: TRBJ2-5
v_gene: TRBV13
abundance: .
d_gene: .

CDR3aa: CASSRSGVGANSYNSPLHF
CDR3nt: TGTGCCAGCAGCCGATCCGGTGTAGGGGCAAACTCCTATAATTCACCCCTCCACTTT
j_gene: TRBJ1-6
v_gene: TRBV3-1/TRBV3-2
abundance: .
d_gene: .

CDR3aa: CASSLNPTGANVLTF
CDR3nt: TGTGCCAGCAGCTTAAATCCCACTGGGGCCAACGTCCTGACTTTC
j_gene: TRBJ2-6
v_gene: TRBV7-3
abundance: .
d_gene: .

CDR3aa: CASIGDSSGNTIYF
CDR3nt: TGTGCCAGTATAGGGGACAGCTCTGGAAACACCATATATTTT
j_gene: TRBJ1-3
v_gene: TRBV7-9
abundance: .
d_gene: TRBD1